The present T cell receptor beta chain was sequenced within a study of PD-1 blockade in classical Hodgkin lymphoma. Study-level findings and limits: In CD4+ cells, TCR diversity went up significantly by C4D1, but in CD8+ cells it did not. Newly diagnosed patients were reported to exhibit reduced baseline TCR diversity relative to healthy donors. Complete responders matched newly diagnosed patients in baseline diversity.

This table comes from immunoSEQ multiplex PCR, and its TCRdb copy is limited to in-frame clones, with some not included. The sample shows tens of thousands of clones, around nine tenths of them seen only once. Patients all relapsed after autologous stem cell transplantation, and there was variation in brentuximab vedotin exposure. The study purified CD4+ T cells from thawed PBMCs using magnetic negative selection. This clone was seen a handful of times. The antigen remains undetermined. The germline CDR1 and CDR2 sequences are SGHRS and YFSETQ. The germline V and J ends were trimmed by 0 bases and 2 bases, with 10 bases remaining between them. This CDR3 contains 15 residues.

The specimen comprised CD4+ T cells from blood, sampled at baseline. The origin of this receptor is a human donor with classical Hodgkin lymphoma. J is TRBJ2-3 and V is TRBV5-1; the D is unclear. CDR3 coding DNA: TGCGCCAGCAGCTTGGGTTCGGGCAACACAGATACGCAGTATTTT. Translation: CASSLGSGNTDTQYF.